This T cell receptor (beta chain) was sequenced for a study of Ad26.COV2.S vaccination and SARS-CoV-2 variants. In the study overall: Donor was one of the participants in the Ad26.COV2.S arm of the COV1001 trial. Participants got Ad26.COV2.S intramuscularly, once or twice 56 days apart.

The treatment denotes: around 19 received Ad26.COV2.S at low or high dose, single or two shots; 5 received placebo; per-sample allocation not given. The samples date from day 63 after the first vaccine or placebo injection. Findings of the study overall: Reports say spike-specific CD8+ and CD4+ T cell responses covered substantial breadth after vaccination.

The length of the CDR3 is 16 residues. Germline V gene lookup returns CDR1 MNHEY and CDR2 SMNVEV (reference sequence). Trimming took 5 bases from V and 7 from J; bases not matched to a gene: 15. TCRdb's table, derived via immunoSEQ multiplex PCR, lists solely in-frame clones and lacks some. The sample carries 440,000 or so clones, around 92% recorded once. This clone was detected only once. Its antigen is undetermined. This receptor was obtained from a person between 18 and 65 years old who received the Ad26.COV2.S COVID-19 vaccine or a placebo. The sequences come from peripheral blood, collected in a trial of Ad26.COV2.S vaccine versus placebo. The rearrangement uses TRBV27 and TRBJ2-7; 9 bases fit TRBD1. This CDR3 is CASSPQPLDRGGEQYF. The CDR3 DNA is TGTGCCAGCAGTCCCCAACCCTTGGACAGGGGAGGTGAGCAGTACTTC.